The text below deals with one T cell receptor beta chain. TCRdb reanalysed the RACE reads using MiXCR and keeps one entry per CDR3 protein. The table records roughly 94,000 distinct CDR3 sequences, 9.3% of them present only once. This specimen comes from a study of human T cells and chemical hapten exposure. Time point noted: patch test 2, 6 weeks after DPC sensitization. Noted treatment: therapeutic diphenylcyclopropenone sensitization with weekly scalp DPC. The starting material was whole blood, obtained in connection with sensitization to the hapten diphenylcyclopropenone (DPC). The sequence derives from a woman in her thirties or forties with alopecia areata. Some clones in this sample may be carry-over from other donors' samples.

CDR3: CASSSGQGDNQPQHF. DNA of the CDR3: TGTGCCAGCAGTTCTGGACAGGGGGACAATCAGCCCCAGCATTTT. The rearrangement links TRBV28 to TRBJ1-5; 10 bases agree with TRBD1. The J segment lost 3 bases and the V segment lost 4 bases, leaving 3 bases of the junction unmatched. This CDR3 region has 15 residues. Germline CDR1 is MDHEN and CDR2 is SYDVKM.